This passage covers 14 T cell receptor beta chains from one sample sequenced in a study of technical replicates of blood from a handful of donors. Sequenced by immunoSEQ multiplex PCR; TCRdb stores in-frame clones only, minus some. The sample has 72,000 or so clones; around 92% are singletons. What was sequenced was T cells isolated from PBMCs. The origin of the receptors is a human donor in good health.

The chain couples TRBV9 to TRBJ1-1, with 8 bases that match TRBD1. The germline V gene has CDR1 SGDLS and CDR2 YYNGEE. Trimming took 1 base from V and 8 from J; bases not matched to a gene: 1. CDR3 length: 12 residues. CDR3 region: CASSVQGAEAFF. CDR3 nucleotides: TGTGCCAGCAGCGTACAGGGGGCCGAAGCTTTCTTT.

This clone came up once. The chain employs TRBV11-2 and TRBJ2-1; maybe TRBD2 (6 bases). The V end was cut by 5 bases, the J end by 3 bases, with 14 bases between. Germline assignment: CDR1 SGHAT and CDR2 FQNNGV. The length of the CDR3 is 15 residues. CDR3 sequence: CASSPLSGFYNEQFF. In DNA, the CDR3 is TGTGCCAGCAGCCCCCTTAGCGGATTCTACAATGAGCAGTTCTTC. Variable domain in full (rest from reference TRBV11-2 and TRBJ2-1): EAGVAQSPRYKIIEKRQSVAFWCNPISGHATLYWYQQILGQGPKLLIQFQNNGVVDDSQLPKDRFSAERLKGVDSTLKIQPAKLEDSAVYLCASSPLSGFYNEQFFGPGTRLTVL.

The chain carries TRBV7-9 and TRBJ2-6, with D perhaps TRBD1 (6 bases). The length of the CDR3 is 18 residues. Trimming shortened V by 3 bases and J by 0 bases, and 15 bases separated the two germline ends. Germline CDR1 reads SEHNR; CDR2 reads FQNEAQ (reference sequence). The chain's CDR3 is CASSFSRTASSGANVLTF. The CDR3 region has the DNA TGTGCCAGCAGCTTCTCCAGGACAGCCTCCTCTGGGGCCAACGTCCTGACTTTC.

DNA for the CDR3: TGTGCCAGCAGCTTAGCGGGGGCTCTCGAGCAGTACTTC. As protein: CASSLAGALEQYF. The J gene is TRBJ2-7, the V gene TRBV7-9, with a tentative D call TRBD1 (6 bases). The V end was cut by 0 bases, the J end by 6 bases, with 9 bases between. This CDR3 has 13 amino acids. Germline V gene sequence: CDR1 SEHNR, CDR2 FQNEAQ (reference sequence).

V usage is TRBV28 and J usage is TRBJ1-1, with D perhaps TRBD1 (5 bases). The V and J ends lost 8 bases and 7 bases respectively, with 17 bases between them. CDR1 and CDR2 from the germline V gene are MDHEN and SYDVKM. This CDR3 spans 13 amino acids. The chain's CDR3 is CASGEGWGLEAFF. The CDR3 bases are TGTGCCAGCGGGGAGGGATGGGGACTTGAAGCTTTCTTT.

The chain employs TRBV4-2 and TRBJ2-1; weak D call: TRBD1 (6 bases). V lost 8 bases, J lost 1 base, and 15 bases lay in between. The length of the CDR3 is 15 residues. Germline V lookup: CDR1 LGHNA, CDR2 YNFKEQ. The CDR3 DNA sequence: TGTGCCAGCGGACTTTCGGGGACATCCTACAATGAGCAGTTCTTC. This codes for CASGLSGTSYNEQFF.

In its sample, this clone was seen a few times. V usage is TRBV7-9 and J usage is TRBJ1-1; D not resolved. Germline loops: CDR1 SEHNR, CDR2 FQNEAQ (reference sequence). CDR3 length equals 13 residues. V lost 5 bases, J lost 3 bases, and 10 bases lay in between. CDR3 in DNA: TGTGCCAGCAGCCCCCGCGGGGACACTGAAGCTTTCTTT. Protein sequence: CASSPRGDTEAFF.

This clone was counted a few times. The chain joins TRBV4-3 to TRBJ1-1; D remains ambiguous. CDR1 and CDR2 from the germline V gene are LGHNA and YSLEER. The germline V and J ends were trimmed by 0 bases and 3 bases, with 11 bases remaining between them. This CDR3 has 15 amino acids. This CDR3 is CASSQDNIGYTEAFF. CDR3 nucleotides: TGCGCCAGCAGCCAAGATAATATCGGTTACACTGAAGCTTTCTTT.

The V gene is TRBV29-1, the J gene TRBJ2-1, with D perhaps matching TRBD2 (6 bases). Trimming took 3 bases from V and 0 from J, leaving 6 bases between them. CDR3 length equals 13 residues. Germline V gene sequence: CDR1 SQVTM, CDR2 ANQGSEA. Here the CDR3 DNA reads TGCAGCGTTGAGACTAGCTCCTACAATGAGCAGTTCTTC. It is translated as CSVETSSYNEQFF.

The J gene is TRBJ1-2, the V gene TRBV11-2; no clear D. The V gene lost 0 bases and the J gene lost 7 bases, with 6 bases spanning the gap. This CDR3 region has 12 residues. Germline V gives CDR1 SGHAT, CDR2 FQNNGV. In DNA form, the CDR3 reads TGTGCCAGCAGCTTAGACACAATTGGCTACACCTTC. Translating it yields CASSLDTIGYTF.

A remark on this clone: No conserved phenylalanine or tryptophan is present at the end of the CDR3, so a read error is the likely explanation. It is unclear where the CDR3 begins or ends on the DNA, so no DNA is shown, and the CDR3 is as TCRdb lists it. V and J are TRBV7-8 and TRBJ2-7; the D call TRBD1 from the table was never checked on the DNA. The CDR3 spans 15 residues, counting both ends. CDR1 and CDR2 (germline): SGHVS, FQNEAQ. This CDR3 reads CASSHRVVCLDGYPL.

V gene TRBV7-9 combines with J gene TRBJ2-1, with 7 bases lining up with TRBD2. The J segment lost 3 bases and the V segment lost 4 bases, leaving 9 bases of the junction unmatched. The CDR3 runs to 16 residues. Germline-derived CDR1 and CDR2 are SEHNR and FQNEAQ (reference sequence). The CDR3 DNA reads as TGTGCCAGCAGCTCCCCCTCTAGCGGCCTCTACAATGAGCAGTTCTTC. Its translation is CASSSPSSGLYNEQFF.

In nucleotides, the CDR3 is TGTGCCAGCAGCTTAGGGCCAGGGGGTATCGGCGAGCAGTACTTC. Protein: CASSLGPGGIGEQYF. V usage is TRBV7-2 and J usage is TRBJ2-7, with 7 bases that match TRBD1. The length of the CDR3 is 15 residues. The trim removed 1 base at V and 6 bases at J, leaving 9 bases unmatched. Germline V gene sequence: CDR1 SGHTA, CDR2 FQGNSA.

CDR3 amino acids: CASSRGQTINTEAFF. CDR3 DNA sequence: TGCGCCAGCAGCCGTGGACAGACGATAAACACTGAAGCTTTCTTT. This sequence joins TRBV4-1 and TRBJ1-1; a weak D match, TRBD1 (6 bases). CDR3 length: 15 amino acids. Deletions cut 4 bases from V and 2 bases from J, with 14 bases between. Looked up from germline, CDR1 is MGHRA and CDR2 is YSYEKL.